Below are 8 T cell receptor beta chains sequenced from a single sample in a study of T cell repertoires in cytomegalovirus infection. TCRdb re-called the reads through MiXCR, storing one row per CDR3 protein. The sample holds about 230,000 distinct CDR3 sequences; 6% to 8% are singletons and the top ten take 6.5%. The sequenced sample was PBMCs. These receptors were obtained from a human donor in good health (CMV status not recorded). Some clones in this sample may be carry-over from other donors' samples.

Ten or more counts support this clonotype. The chain uses TRBV7-2 and TRBJ1-1, with a weak D call TRBD1 (5 bases). V was pared by 5 bases and J by 3 bases, with 22 bases between. This CDR3 comprises 17 residues. The germline gives CDR1 SGHTA, CDR2 FQGNSA. In DNA form, the CDR3 reads TGTGCCAGCAGCAACGACATAGGGGCAGGAAAGGACACTGAAGCTTTCTTT. It encodes CASSNDIGAGKDTEAFF.

The table lists this clonotype with a few counts. V usage is TRBV20-1 and J usage is TRBJ1-3; possible D gene TRBD1, 5 bases. Germline V gene lookup returns CDR1 DFQATT and CDR2 SNEGSKA (reference sequence). The CDR3 has 12 amino acids. Here the CDR3 DNA reads TGCAGCCCCCGGGACGGAGGAAACACCATATATTTT. This translates into CSPRDGGNTIYF.

This clonotype was seen many times. The rearrangement uses TRBV11-2 and TRBJ2-7; 8 nucleotides agree with TRBD1. V trimming: 4 bases; J trimming: 0 bases; junction bases outside the gene matches: 8. This CDR3 is built from 16 residues. Germline lookup yields CDR1 SGHAT and CDR2 FQNNGV. Here the CDR3 reads CASSWGRDRFSYEQYF. CDR3 nucleotide sequence: TGTGCCAGCAGCTGGGGAAGGGACAGGTTCTCCTACGAGCAGTACTTC.

This clonotype was observed many times. This sequence joins TRBV15 and TRBJ2-2; 7 bases are shared with TRBD1. V was pared by 4 bases and J by 4 bases, with 0 bases of the junction left unmatched. Germline loops: CDR1 LNHNV, CDR2 YYDKDF (reference sequence). The CDR3 consists of 13 residues. The CDR3 DNA is TGTGCCACCAGCACAGGGGGCACCGGGGAGCTGTTTTTT. Protein sequence: CATSTGGTGELFF.

This clonotype was observed at least ten times. This chain uses TRBV4-3 with TRBJ1-4, with D unresolved. V was trimmed by 0 bases and J by 6 bases, leaving 23 bases between them. The CDR3 is 19 residues long. Germline loops: CDR1 LGHNA, CDR2 YSLEER. The CDR3 loop reads CASSQDVRQDLPNHEKLFF. CDR3 nucleotides: TGCGCCAGCAGCCAAGATGTTCGTCAGGACCTTCCTAATCATGAAAAACTGTTTTTT.

The sample holds many counts of this clonotype. V and J are TRBV7-2 and TRBJ2-7; 8 bases match TRBD2. The J segment lost 2 bases and the V segment lost 5 bases, leaving 8 bases of the junction unmatched. Germline loops: CDR1 SGHTA, CDR2 FQGNSA. The CDR3 spans 15 residues. CDR3 nucleotide sequence: TGTGCCAGCAGCGACCACATCGGGGGGGCCTACGAGCAGTACTTC. This translates into CASSDHIGGAYEQYF.

This clonotype was counted many times. V and J are TRBV29-1 and TRBJ2-7; no definite D call. V lost 4 bases and J lost 5, with 18 bases in between. Germline V lookup: CDR1 SQVTM, CDR2 ANQGSEA. The CDR3 totals 14 residues. CDR3 sequence reads: CSVVLEVGSNEQYF. The CDR3, as DNA: TGCAGCGTTGTTTTAGAGGTGGGCAGCAACGAGCAGTACTTC.

This clonotype was observed at least ten times. The rearrangement links TRBV19 to TRBJ2-3, with D possibly TRBD1 on 6 matching bases. Per the germline V gene, CDR1 is LNHDA and CDR2 is SQIVND (reference sequence). There are 15 residues in the CDR3. Trimming removed 5 bases from V and 0 bases from J, with 12 bases in between. In DNA, the CDR3 is TGTGCCAGTAGTGCTGGACAGACTAGCACAGATACGCAGTATTTT. This gives the protein CASSAGQTSTDTQYF.